This T cell receptor (beta chain) was identified in a study of CD8+CD57+ T cells in acquired aplastic anemia. It was genomic DNA that served as the template for profiling TCR beta VDJ and CDR3. TCRdb analysed the reads with MiXCR anew, one entry per CDR3 protein. The table lists about 210,000 distinct CDR3 sequences, 30% to 35% of them singletons. The CDR3 is made up of 13 amino acids. CDR1 KGHSH and CDR2 LQKENI come from the germline V gene. Trimming stripped 4 bases from V and 5 bases from J, with 12 bases between. In the case of this clonotype: A clone one base away is much larger, so this may be a read error.

The source material was sorted CD4+, CD8+, or CD8+CD57+ T cells (not recorded which) from PBMCs. The origin of this receptor is a human donor in good health, serving as a control. V gene TRBV18 combines with J gene TRBJ2-7; possible D gene TRBD1, 6 bases. CDR3 nucleotides: TGTGCCAGCTCACTAGAGGGACACAACGAGCAGTACTTC. Translation gives CASSLEGHNEQYF.